The rows below give T cell receptor beta chains drawn from one sample of a study of blood T cell repertoires in COVID-19. The assay was immunoSEQ multiplex PCR, and TCRdb's table has in-frame clones only and misses some. Of roughly 88,000 clones in the sample, over 75% were seen once. The specimen was peripheral blood. These receptors came from an elderly woman with active or convalescent COVID-19. Each CDR3 is given with its conserved first and last residue. A D gene is named only where the DNA matches it firmly. Not all rows give a size; the values are once, few, many and, for expanded clones, a class.

>TRBJ2-7|TRBV12-3/TRBV12-4|.|.|11
CASSFAREQYF
TGTGCCAGCAGTTTTGCTCGGGAGCAGTACTTC
>TRBJ2-1|TRBV2|TRBD1|few|14
CASSERTGRREQFF
TGTGCCAGCAGTGAACGGACAGGGCGGAGGGAGCAGTTCTTC
>TRBJ2-1|TRBV7-9|.|.|12
CASSLLINEQFF
TGTGCCAGCAGCTTACTAATAAATGAGCAGTTCTTC
>TRBJ2-5|TRBV19|.|.|17
CASSISFPGTPAGTQYF
TGTGCCAGTAGTATATCCTTCCCGGGGACACCAGCCGGGACCCAGTACTTC
>TRBJ1-4|TRBV6-5|TRBD1|.|12
CASGQGEEKLFF
TGTGCCAGCGGACAGGGGGAGGAAAAACTGTTTTTT
>TRBJ1-5|TRBV30|.|.|14
CAWTTRYSNQPQHF
TGTGCCTGGACAACTCGGTATAGCAATCAGCCCCAGCATTTT
>TRBJ2-1|TRBV25-1|TRBD2|.|18
CASSEYHLMTSGYNEQFF
TGTGCCAGCAGTGAATATCATCTAATGACTAGCGGTTACAATGAGCAGTTCTTC
>TRBJ1-3|TRBV7-2|.|once|13
CASSFGAGNTIYF
TGTGCCAGCAGCTTCGGTGCTGGAAACACCATATATTTT
>TRBJ1-3|TRBV25-1|.|.|15
CASGGLAGAGNTIYF
TGTGCCAGCGGGGGTCTCGCGGGGGCGGGAAACACCATATATTTT
>TRBJ1-1|TRBV29-1|.|.|14
CSVDSQGLYTEAFF
TGCAGCGTTGATTCCCAGGGGCTCTACACTGAAGCTTTCTTT
>TRBJ2-2|TRBV11-3|TRBD2|.|15
CASSLIAGAPGELFF
TGTGCCAGCAGCCTCATAGCGGGAGCCCCCGGGGAGCTGTTTTTT
>TRBJ2-2|TRBV3-1/TRBV3-2|TRBD1|once|17
CASSQGDRAPGTGELFF
TGTGCCAGCAGCCAAGGCGACAGGGCCCCGGGAACCGGGGAGCTGTTTTTT
>TRBJ2-5|TRBV19|.|.|12
CASSAGGETQYF
TGTGCCAGTAGCGCCGGGGGAGAGACCCAGTACTTC
>TRBJ1-1|TRBV10-3|.|.|13
CAIRLTANTEAFF
TGTGCCATCAGATTGACAGCGAACACTGAAGCTTTCTTT
>TRBJ1-5|TRBV6-5|.|.|14
CASSLNRINQPQHF
TGTGCCAGCAGTTTAAACAGAATCAATCAGCCCCAGCATTTT
>TRBJ1-2|TRBV6-6|TRBD1|.|13
CASSFQGDYGYTF
TGTGCCAGCAGTTTTCAGGGGGACTATGGCTACACCTTC
>TRBJ2-7|TRBV18|.|.|14
CASSPDSRSYEQYF
TGTGCCAGCTCACCCGACAGCCGATCCTACGAGCAGTACTTC
>TRBJ2-7|TRBV7-2|TRBD2|few|14
CASSLVRGGIEQYF
TGTGCCAGCAGCTTAGTGCGGGGGGGAATCGAGCAGTACTTC
>TRBJ1-5|TRBV27|TRBD1|.|14
CASRQGVSNQPQHF
TGTGCCAGTAGACAGGGGGTTAGCAATCAGCCCCAGCATTTT
>TRBJ1-1|TRBV6-5|TRBD1|once|14
CASSKGTGNTEAFF
TGTGCCAGCAGCAAAGGGACAGGGAACACTGAAGCTTTCTTT
>TRBJ2-7|TRBV5-1|.|.|12
CASRLGTYEQYF
TGCGCCAGCCGACTAGGAACCTACGAGCAGTACTTC
>TRBJ1-1|TRBV12-5|.|.|11
CASVMNTEAFF
TGTGCTAGTGTAATGAACACTGAAGCTTTCTTT
>TRBJ2-1|TRBV20-1|TRBD1|.|13
CSASGDRVNEQFF
TGCAGTGCTAGTGGGGACAGGGTCAATGAGCAGTTCTTC
>TRBJ2-3|TRBV24-1|TRBD1|.|16
CATSDPGQGKADTQYF
TGTGCCACCAGTGATCCGGGACAGGGTAAGGCAGATACGCAGTATTTT
>TRBJ1-1|TRBV14|.|.|15
CASSQTLSLSFPAFF
TGTGCCAGCAGCCAAACCCTATCCTTATCCTTCCCAGCTTTCTTT
>TRBJ2-6|TRBV7-2|TRBD2|few|19
CASSLLASGAVSGANVLTF
TGTGCCAGCAGCTTACTCGCTAGCGGGGCTGTCTCTGGGGCCAACGTCCTGACTTTC
>TRBJ1-1|TRBV7-9|TRBD1|.|14
CASSRGTGGSEAFF
TGTGCCAGCAGCCGGGGGACAGGGGGCAGTGAAGCTTTCTTT
>TRBJ1-1|TRBV29-1|.|.|14
CSAEVGTSNTEAFF
TGCAGCGCTGAGGTGGGCACATCGAACACTGAAGCTTTCTTT
>TRBJ1-6|TRBV7-2|.|.|15
CASSLGGHANSPLHF
TGTGCCAGCAGCTTAGGAGGACACGCGAATTCACCCCTCCACTTT
>TRBJ1-6|TRBV5-3|TRBD1|.|15
CARSGDRGDDSPLHF
TGTGCCAGAAGCGGGGACAGGGGCGACGATTCACCCCTCCACTTT
>TRBJ1-6|TRBV27|.|.|15
CASSPKLFYNSPLHF
TGTGCCAGCAGCCCTAAGTTGTTCTATAATTCACCCCTCCACTTT
>TRBJ1-1|TRBV19|.|.|10
CASGRQSAFF
TGTGCCAGTGGGAGGCAGTCGGCTTTCTTT
>TRBJ1-5|TRBV27|.|.|13
CASSFRPEEPQHF
TGTGCCAGCAGTTTCCGGCCAGAGGAGCCCCAGCATTTT
>TRBJ1-2|TRBV6-5|TRBD1|few|14
CASRTGTGPYGYTF
TGTGCCAGCAGAACCGGGACAGGCCCCTATGGCTACACCTTC
>TRBJ1-1|TRBV29-1|.|.|14
CSVEVGGGGTEAFF
TGCAGCGTTGAAGTCGGCGGGGGGGGCACTGAAGCTTTCTTT
>TRBJ2-3|TRBV5-4|.|.|17
CASSRGGGRLGTDTQYF
TGTGCCAGCAGCAGAGGGGGTGGACGACTCGGCACAGATACGCAGTATTTT
>TRBJ1-6|TRBV6-2/TRBV6-3|TRBD1|.|16
CASSSRTGSYNSPLHF
TGTGCCAGCAGCTCCCGGACAGGGTCCTATAATTCACCCCTCCACTTT
>TRBJ2-5|TRBV5-1|.|.|15
CASSQTGGTQETQYF
TGCGCCAGCAGCCAGACAGGCGGAACCCAAGAGACCCAGTACTTC
>TRBJ1-5|TRBV7-8|TRBD1|few|15
CASSSSRTGGYPQHF
TGTGCCAGCAGCTCCTCCCGGACAGGGGGATATCCCCAGCATTTT
>TRBJ1-1|TRBV30|.|.|17
CAWSVRQSRQPNIKAFF
TGTGCCTGGAGTGTACGCCAGAGTAGACAGCCGAATATTAAAGCTTTCTTT
>TRBJ2-1|TRBV18|TRBD2|.|16
CASSPAIAGGPNEQFF
TGTGCCAGCTCACCAGCAATAGCGGGAGGCCCCAATGAGCAGTTCTTC
>TRBJ1-3|TRBV18|.|.|18
CASSINREGRSSGNTIYF
TGTGCCAGCTCAATAAACAGGGAAGGACGGAGCTCTGGAAACACCATATATTTT